These 10 T cell receptor beta chains came from one sample sequenced in a study of T cell changes during pregnancy in multiple sclerosis. Generated by immunoSEQ multiplex PCR, the TCRdb table keeps only in-frame clones and is missing some. The table has around 62,000 clones, roughly 93% seen once. Here the sequenced sample was CD8+ T cells from peripheral blood mononuclear cells, taken in the second trimester of pregnancy. The receptors come from a female donor with multiple sclerosis, enrolled in a pregnancy study.

The V and J genes are TRBV21-1 and TRBJ1-2; the table calls TRBD1, which could not be checked here. TRBV21-1 is shown as a pseudogene. The CDR3 extends over 15 amino acids. In nucleotides, the CDR3 is TGTGCCAGCAGCAAAGCGGCAGTCTCCTGCTATGGCTACACCTTC. Protein product: CASSKAAVSCYGYTF.

The gene calls are TRBV2 and TRBJ2-3, with D uncertain. CDR3 length: 11 residues. Germline CDR1 reads SNHLY; CDR2 reads FYNNEI. Deletions cut 8 bases from V and 9 bases from J, with 12 bases between. CDR3 loop: CASLLGGTQYF. The CDR3 DNA reads TGTGCCAGCCTCCTTGGCGGCACGCAGTATTTT.

The chain couples TRBV4-1 to TRBJ2-7, with 8 bases that match TRBD1. J lost 7 bases, V lost 1 base, and 6 bases had no gene match. The CDR3 has 14 residues. Germline loops: CDR1 MGHRA, CDR2 YSYEKL. The CDR3 here is CASSQGQGAREQYF. CDR3 coding DNA: TGCGCCAGCAGCCAAGGGCAGGGGGCGCGAGAGCAGTACTTC.

This rearrangement joins TRBV4-2 to TRBJ2-7; no firm D call. This CDR3 has 18 amino acids. Looked up from germline, CDR1 is LGHNA and CDR2 is YNFKEQ. The germline V and J ends were trimmed by 0 bases and 3 bases, with 21 bases remaining between them. The CDR3 spells CASSQDRASRELIYEQYF. The CDR3 DNA reads as TGTGCCAGCAGCCAAGACCGAGCGTCAAGAGAGCTGATCTACGAGCAGTACTTC.

The V and J genes are TRBV2 and TRBJ2-2; weak D call: TRBD2 (6 bases). Germline V CDR1 and CDR2: SNHLY, FYNNEI. The germline V and J ends were trimmed by 2 bases and 4 bases, with 8 bases remaining between them. The CDR3 extends over 14 amino acids. The CDR3 spells CASSEPGVTGELFF. CDR3 in DNA: TGTGCCAGCAGTGAACCGGGAGTCACCGGGGAGCTGTTTTTT.

The rearrangement joins TRBV12-5 to TRBJ1-2; unclear D gene. The V end lost 7 bases, the J end lost 1 base, and 13 bases lay between the germline ends. Germline CDR1 reads LGHNT; CDR2 reads FRNRAP. The CDR3 runs to 14 residues. The CDR3 loop is CASARTDFNYGYTF. CDR3 bases: TGTGCTAGTGCCCGGACTGACTTTAACTATGGCTACACCTTC.

The rearrangement links TRBV7-9 to TRBJ2-1; no clear D. CDR3 size: 11 residues. From germline, CDR1 is SEHNR and CDR2 FQNEAQ (reference sequence). Trimming left V 7 bases short and J 8 bases short, with 9 bases between. CDR3 DNA: TGTGCCAGCATCCTCCGGGATGAGCAGTTCTTC. Protein sequence: CASILRDEQFF.

This chain links TRBV9 with TRBJ2-3; tentatively, D is TRBD2 (8 bases). Germline assignment: CDR1 SGDLS and CDR2 YYNGEE. Trimming pared 3 bases from V and 3 bases from J, leaving 14 bases between. The CDR3 runs to 15 residues. As DNA, the CDR3 is TGTGCCAGCAGCGCGGGAGGGACAGCAACAGATACGCAGTATTTT. Translation: CASSAGGTATDTQYF. The full variable domain, in which reference TRBV9 and TRBJ2-3 provide the parts outside the CDR3, is DSGVTQTPKHLITATGQRVTLRCSPRSGDLSVYWYQQSLDQGLQFLIQYYNGEERAKGNILERFSAQQFPDLHSELNLSSLELGDSALYFCASSAGGTATDTQYFGPGTRLTVL.

The DNA for the CDR3 is TGTGCCAGCAGCGCGGGTTTTAACACTGAAGCTTTCTTT. This gives the protein CASSAGFNTEAFF. The rearrangement links TRBV4-2 to TRBJ1-1; D is unresolved. Germline loops: CDR1 LGHNA, CDR2 YNFKEQ. The CDR3 spans 13 residues. The V end lost 5 bases, the J end lost 2 bases, and 9 bases lay between the germline ends.

The rearrangement uses TRBV28 and TRBJ2-7; no clear D. V was clipped by 6 bases and J by 4 bases, with 10 bases between them. Germline V gives CDR1 MDHEN, CDR2 SYDVKM. This CDR3 is 12 amino acids long. CDR3 nucleotide sequence: TGTGCCAGCAGCCTACGGTTTTACGAGCAGTACTTC. Its translation: CASSLRFYEQYF. The complete variable domain, with remaining parts taken from reference TRBV28 and TRBJ2-7, reads DVKVTQSSRYLVKRTGEKVFLECVQDMDHENMFWYRQDPGLGLRLIYFSYDVKMKEKGDIPEGYSVSREKKERFSLILESASTNQTSMYLCASSLRFYEQYFGPGTRLTVT.